This T cell receptor (beta chain) was documented in a study of T cell changes during pregnancy in multiple sclerosis. The ends were cut back, 2 bases at V and 1 base at J, with 5 bases in the middle. The V gene's germline CDR1 is LGHNA and CDR2 YSLEER. There are 13 residues in the CDR3. Using immunoSEQ multiplex PCR, the repertoire was profiled, and TCRdb retains in-frame clones only, with some absent. The sample yields about 42,000 clones, 96% seen once. The receptor comes from a female donor with multiple sclerosis, enrolled in a pregnancy study. V and J are TRBV4-3 and TRBJ1-1; D gene uncertain. This material consisted of peripheral blood, taken in the second trimester of pregnancy. The CDR3 loop reads CASSQSRNTEAFF. The DNA for the CDR3 is TGCGCCAGCAGCCAAAGTAGGAACACTGAAGCTTTCTTT.